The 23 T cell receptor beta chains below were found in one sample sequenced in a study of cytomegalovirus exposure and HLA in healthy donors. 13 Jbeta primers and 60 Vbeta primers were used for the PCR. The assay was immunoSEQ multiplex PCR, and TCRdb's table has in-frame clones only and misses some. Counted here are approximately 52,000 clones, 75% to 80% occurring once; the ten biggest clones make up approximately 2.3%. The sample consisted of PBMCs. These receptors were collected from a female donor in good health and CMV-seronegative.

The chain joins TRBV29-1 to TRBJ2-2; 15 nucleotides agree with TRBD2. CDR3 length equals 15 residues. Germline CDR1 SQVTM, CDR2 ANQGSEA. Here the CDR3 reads CGWTSGRAPTGELFF. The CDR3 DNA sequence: TGCGGATGGACTAGCGGGAGGGCCCCCACCGGGGAGCTGTTTTTT.

The CDR3 spells CASSLQAERGNTDTQYF. The DNA for the CDR3 is TGCGCCAGCAGCTTACAAGCGGAGCGCGGTAACACAGATACGCAGTATTTT. The chain links TRBV5-1 to TRBJ2-3; a weak D match, TRBD2 (5 bases). CDR1 is SGHRS and CDR2 is YFSETQ in the germline V gene. V gave up 2 bases and J gave up 2 bases, with 18 bases separating them. The CDR3 runs to 17 residues.

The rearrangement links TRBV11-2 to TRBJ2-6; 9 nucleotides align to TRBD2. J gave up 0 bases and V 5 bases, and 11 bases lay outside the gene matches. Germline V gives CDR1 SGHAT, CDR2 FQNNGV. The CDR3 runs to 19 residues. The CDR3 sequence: CASSLRPLAGPSGANVLTF. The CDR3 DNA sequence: TGTGCCAGCAGCCTCCGCCCTCTAGCGGGACCCTCTGGGGCCAACGTCCTGACTTTC.

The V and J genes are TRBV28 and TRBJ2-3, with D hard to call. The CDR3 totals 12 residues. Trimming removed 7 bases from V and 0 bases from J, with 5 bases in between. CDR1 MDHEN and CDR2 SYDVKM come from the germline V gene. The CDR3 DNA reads TGTGCCAGCAAACAGAGCACAGATACGCAGTATTTT. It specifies CASKQSTDTQYF.

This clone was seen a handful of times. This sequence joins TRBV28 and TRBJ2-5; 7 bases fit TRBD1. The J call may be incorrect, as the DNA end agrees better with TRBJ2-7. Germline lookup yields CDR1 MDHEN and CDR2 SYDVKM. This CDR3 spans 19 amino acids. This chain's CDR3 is CASSSPPTRTGHMDYEQYF. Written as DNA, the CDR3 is TGTGCCAGCAGTTCACCACCCACCCGGACAGGACACATGGACTACGAGCAGTACTTC.

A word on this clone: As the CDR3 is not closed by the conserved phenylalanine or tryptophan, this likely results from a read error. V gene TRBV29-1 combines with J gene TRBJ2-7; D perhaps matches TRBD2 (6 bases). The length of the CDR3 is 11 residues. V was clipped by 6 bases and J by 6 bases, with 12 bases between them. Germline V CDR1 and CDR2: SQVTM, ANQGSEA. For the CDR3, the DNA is TGCAGCGTCACCCGGGGACTCGAGCAGTACCTC. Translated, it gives CSVTRGLEQYL.

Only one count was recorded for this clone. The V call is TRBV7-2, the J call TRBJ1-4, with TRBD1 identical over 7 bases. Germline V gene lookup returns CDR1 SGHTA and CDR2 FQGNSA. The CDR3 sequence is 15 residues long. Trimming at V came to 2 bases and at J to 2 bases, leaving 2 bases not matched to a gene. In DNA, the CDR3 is TGTGCCAGCAGCTTACAGACAGGGACTAATGAAAAACTGTTTTTT. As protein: CASSLQTGTNEKLFF.

The CDR3 DNA sequence: TGTGCCAGCAGCTCCAAGGCTGGGACAGGGCTGAACACTGAAGCTTTCTTT. Translating gives CASSSKAGTGLNTEAFF. The rearrangement uses TRBV5-4 and TRBJ1-1, with 9 bases matching TRBD1. The CDR3 has 17 residues. Germline-derived CDR1 and CDR2 are SGHNT and YYREEE (reference sequence). V lost 3 bases to trimming and J lost 0 bases; unmatched junction nucleotides: 9.

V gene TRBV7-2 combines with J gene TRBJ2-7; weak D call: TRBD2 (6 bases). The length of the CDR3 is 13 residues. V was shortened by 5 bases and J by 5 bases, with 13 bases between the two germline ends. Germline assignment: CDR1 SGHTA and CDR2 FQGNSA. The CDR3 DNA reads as TGTGCCAGCAGCGACCCGGGGGTCGACGAGCAGTACTTC. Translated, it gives CASSDPGVDEQYF. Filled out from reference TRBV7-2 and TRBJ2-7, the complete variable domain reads GAGVSQSPSNKVTEKGKDVELRCDPISGHTALYWYRQSLGQGLEFLIYFQGNSAPDKSGLPSDRFSAERTGGSVSTLTIQRTQQEDSAVYLCASSDPGVDEQYFGPGTRLTVT.

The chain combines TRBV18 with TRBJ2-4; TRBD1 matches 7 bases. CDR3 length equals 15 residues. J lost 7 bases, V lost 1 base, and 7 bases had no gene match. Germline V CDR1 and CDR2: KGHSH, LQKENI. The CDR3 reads CASSPRDSPRNIQYF. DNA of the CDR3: TGTGCCAGCTCACCACGGGACAGCCCCAGGAACATTCAGTACTTC. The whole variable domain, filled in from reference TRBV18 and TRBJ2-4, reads NAGVMQNPRHLVRRRGQEARLRCSPMKGHSHVYWYRQLPEEGLKFMVYLQKENIIDESGMPKERFSAEFPKEGPSILRIQQVVRGDSAAYFCASSPRDSPRNIQYFGAGTRLSVL.

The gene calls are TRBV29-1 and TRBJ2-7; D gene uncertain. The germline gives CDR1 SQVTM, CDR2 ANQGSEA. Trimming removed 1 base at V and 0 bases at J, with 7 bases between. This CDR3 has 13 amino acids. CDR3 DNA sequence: TGCAGCGTTGAAGTGGGCAGCTCCTACGAGCAGTACTTC. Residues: CSVEVGSSYEQYF.

CDR3 bases: TGTGCCAGCAGCGAAACAGGGATGGCTTCGGGAAACACCATATATTTT. Translation gives CASSETGMASGNTIYF. V usage is TRBV7-9 and J usage is TRBJ1-3, with D maybe TRBD1 (6 bases). Deletions cut 5 bases from V and 4 bases from J, with 18 bases between. This CDR3 has 16 amino acids. Germline V CDR1 and CDR2: SEHNR, FQNEAQ (reference sequence). Full variable domain (rest looked up from reference TRBV7-9 and TRBJ1-3): DTGVSQNPRHKITKRGQNVTFRCDPISEHNRLYWYRQTLGQGPEFLTYFQNEAQLEKSRLLSDRFSAERPKGSFSTLEIQRTEQGDSAMYLCASSETGMASGNTIYFGEGSWLTVV.

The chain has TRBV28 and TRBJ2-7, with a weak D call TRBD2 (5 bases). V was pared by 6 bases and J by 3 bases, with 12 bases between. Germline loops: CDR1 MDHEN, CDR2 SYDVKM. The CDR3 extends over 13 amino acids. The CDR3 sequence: CASRGGPLYEQYF. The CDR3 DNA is TGTGCCAGCAGGGGCGGGCCTCTCTACGAGCAGTACTTC.

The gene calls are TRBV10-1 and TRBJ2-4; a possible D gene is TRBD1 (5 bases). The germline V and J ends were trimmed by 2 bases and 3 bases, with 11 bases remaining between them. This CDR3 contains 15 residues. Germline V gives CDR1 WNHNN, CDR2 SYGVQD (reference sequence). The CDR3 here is CASSEKWGDKNIQYF. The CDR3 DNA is TGCGCCAGCAGTGAGAAGTGGGGCGACAAAAACATTCAGTACTTC.

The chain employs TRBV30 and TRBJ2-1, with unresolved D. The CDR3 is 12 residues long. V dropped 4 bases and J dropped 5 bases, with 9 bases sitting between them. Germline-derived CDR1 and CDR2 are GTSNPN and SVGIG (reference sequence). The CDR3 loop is CAWNPANNEQFF. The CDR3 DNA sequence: TGTGCCTGGAACCCAGCGAACAATGAGCAGTTCTTC.

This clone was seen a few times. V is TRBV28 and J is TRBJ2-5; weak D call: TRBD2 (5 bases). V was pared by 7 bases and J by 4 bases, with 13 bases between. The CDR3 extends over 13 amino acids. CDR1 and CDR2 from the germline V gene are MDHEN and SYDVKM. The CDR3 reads CASTPGRGETQYF. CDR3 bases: TGTGCCAGCACCCCCGGACGGGGAGAGACCCAGTACTTC.

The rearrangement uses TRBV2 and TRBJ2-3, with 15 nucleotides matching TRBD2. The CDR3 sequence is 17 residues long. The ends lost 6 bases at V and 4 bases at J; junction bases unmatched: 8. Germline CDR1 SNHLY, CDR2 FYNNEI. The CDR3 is CASRGLAGGKGADTQYF. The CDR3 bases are TGTGCCAGCAGGGGACTAGCGGGGGGTAAAGGGGCAGATACGCAGTATTTT.

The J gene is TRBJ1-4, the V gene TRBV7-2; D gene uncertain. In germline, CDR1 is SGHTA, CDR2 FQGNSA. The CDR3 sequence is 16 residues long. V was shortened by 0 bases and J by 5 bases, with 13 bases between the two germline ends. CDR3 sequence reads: CASSLAGTGGNEKLFF. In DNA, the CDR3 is TGTGCCAGCAGCTTAGCGGGAACGGGAGGGAATGAAAAACTGTTTTTT.

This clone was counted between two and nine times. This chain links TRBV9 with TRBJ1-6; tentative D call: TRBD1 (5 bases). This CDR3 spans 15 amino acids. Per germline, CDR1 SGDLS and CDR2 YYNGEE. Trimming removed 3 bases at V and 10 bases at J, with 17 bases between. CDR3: CASSGARSGRSPLHF. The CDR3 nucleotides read TGTGCCAGCAGCGGCGCCCGGTCAGGGCGATCACCCCTCCACTTT.

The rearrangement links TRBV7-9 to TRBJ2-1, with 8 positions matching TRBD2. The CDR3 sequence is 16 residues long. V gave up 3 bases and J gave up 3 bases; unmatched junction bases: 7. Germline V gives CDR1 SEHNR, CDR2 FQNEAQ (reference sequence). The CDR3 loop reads CASSFIRLARYNEQFF. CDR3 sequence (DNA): TGTGCCAGCAGCTTCATAAGACTAGCGCGCTACAATGAGCAGTTCTTC.

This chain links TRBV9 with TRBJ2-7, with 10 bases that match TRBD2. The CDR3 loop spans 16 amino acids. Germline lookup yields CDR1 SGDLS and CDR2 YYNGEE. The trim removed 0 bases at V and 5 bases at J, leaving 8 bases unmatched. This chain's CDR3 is CASSVGVAGGIDEQYF. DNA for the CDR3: TGTGCCAGCAGCGTAGGGGTAGCGGGGGGAATCGACGAGCAGTACTTC. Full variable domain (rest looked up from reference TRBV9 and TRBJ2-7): DSGVTQTPKHLITATGQRVTLRCSPRSGDLSVYWYQQSLDQGLQFLIQYYNGEERAKGNILERFSAQQFPDLHSELNLSSLELGDSALYFCASSVGVAGGIDEQYFGPGTRLTVT.

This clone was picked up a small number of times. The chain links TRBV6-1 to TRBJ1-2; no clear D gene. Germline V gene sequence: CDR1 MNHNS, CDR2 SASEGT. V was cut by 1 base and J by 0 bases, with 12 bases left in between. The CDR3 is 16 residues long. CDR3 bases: TGTGCCAGCAGTGAAGGCCCAGAGGCGCCTAACTATGGCTACACCTTC. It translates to CASSEGPEAPNYGYTF.

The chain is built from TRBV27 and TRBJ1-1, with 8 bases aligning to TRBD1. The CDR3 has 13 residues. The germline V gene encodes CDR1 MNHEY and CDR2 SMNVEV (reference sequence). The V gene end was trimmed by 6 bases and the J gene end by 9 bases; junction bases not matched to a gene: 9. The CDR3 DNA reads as TGTGCCAGCAGAACCGACAGGGGAGGAAAAGCTTTCTTT. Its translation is CASRTDRGGKAFF.